This TCR beta chain was retrieved from a study of T cell changes during pregnancy in multiple sclerosis. CDR3 size: 13 residues. Germline CDR1 and CDR2: MNHEY and SMNVEV (reference sequence). Trimming cost V 5 bases and J 6 bases; bases outside gene matches: 4. Sequenced by immunoSEQ multiplex PCR; TCRdb stores in-frame clones only, minus some. Among about 38,000 clones listed, roughly 91% were seen once. The TCR originated in a female donor with multiple sclerosis, enrolled in a pregnancy study. Here the sequenced sample was CD8+ T cells from peripheral blood mononuclear cells, taken in the second trimester of pregnancy. This chain joins TRBV27 and TRBJ1-5, with TRBD1 matching 7 bases. The CDR3 nucleotides are TGTGCCAGCAGTCCGACAGGGAGTCAGCCCCAGCATTTT. It specifies CASSPTGSQPQHF.